Below are 30 T cell receptor beta chains sequenced from a single sample in a study of cytomegalovirus exposure and HLA in healthy donors. PCR was performed using 60 Vbeta and 13 Jbeta primers. Generated by immunoSEQ multiplex PCR, the TCRdb table keeps only in-frame clones and is missing some. The sample's table shows approximately 190,000 clones. Sequencing was done on a sample of PBMCs. The origin of the receptors is a boy aged 10-17 years in good health and CMV-seronegative.

The chain uses TRBV9 and TRBJ1-1; D may be TRBD1 (5 bases). Germline CDR1 SGDLS, CDR2 YYNGEE. There are 14 residues in the CDR3. With 3 bases removed from V and 5 bases from J, the gap between germline ends came to 14 bases. DNA of the CDR3: TGTGCCAGCAGCGCGCTCAGGGCCGGAACTGAAGCTTTCTTT. It translates to CASSALRAGTEAFF.

V and J are TRBV30 and TRBJ2-5; weak D call: TRBD1 (6 bases). The better agreement between TRBJ2-7 and the DNA end casts doubt on the J call. This CDR3 has 13 residues. From germline, CDR1 is GTSNPN and CDR2 SVGIG (reference sequence). The CDR3 region is CAWSNFRGGEQYF. DNA for the CDR3: TGTGCCTGGAGTAACTTTAGAGGGGGCGAGCAGTACTTC.

The V and J genes are TRBV4-2 and TRBJ2-7; 8 bases line up with TRBD1. Germline-derived CDR1 and CDR2 are LGHNA and YNFKEQ. The CDR3 is made up of 13 amino acids. The ends lost 0 bases at V and 11 bases at J; junction bases unmatched: 6. In DNA, the CDR3 is TGTGCCAGCAGCCAAGAAGGACAGGGCCGCGAGTACTTC. The encoded protein is CASSQEGQGREYF.

The V call is TRBV9, the J call TRBJ1-1; no firm D call. The CDR3 has 14 amino acids. Trimming removed 5 bases at V and 5 bases at J, with 16 bases between. CDR1 and CDR2 (germline): SGDLS, YYNGEE. CDR3 region: CASRPGQAGTEAFF. The CDR3 DNA is TGTGCCAGCAGGCCTGGGCAGGCGGGAACTGAAGCTTTCTTT.

The rearrangement uses TRBV5-4 and TRBJ2-3; TRBD2 aligns across 12 bases. This CDR3 spans 17 amino acids. With 0 bases clipped from V and 3 bases from J, the junction kept 5 bases outside the gene matches. Germline V gene lookup returns CDR1 SGHNT and CDR2 YYREEE (reference sequence). CDR3 nucleotide sequence: TGTGCCAGCAGCTTGGGGGTACTAGCGGGGGGTACAGATACGCAGTATTTT. This gives the protein CASSLGVLAGGTDTQYF.

This rearrangement joins TRBV7-9 to TRBJ2-7, with TRBD2 matching over 10 bases. J was trimmed by 2 bases and V by 4 bases; bases with no gene match: 5. The germline CDR1 and CDR2 sequences are SEHNR and FQNEAQ (reference sequence). This CDR3 has 15 residues. DNA of the CDR3: TGTGCCAGCAGCTCTCTAGCGGGGGCCACCTACGAGCAGTACTTC. It encodes CASSSLAGATYEQYF. The full variable domain, its missing parts supplied by reference TRBV7-9 and TRBJ2-7, is DTGVSQNPRHKITKRGQNVTFRCDPISEHNRLYWYRQTLGQGPEFLTYFQNEAQLEKSRLLSDRFSAERPKGSFSTLEIQRTEQGDSAMYLCASSSLAGATYEQYFGPGTRLTVT.

The chain combines TRBV5-5 with TRBJ1-1, with 7 bases identical to TRBD1. V shed 4 bases and J 2 bases; nucleotides not matched to a gene: 5. This CDR3 comprises 14 residues. Germline V gene lookup returns CDR1 SGHKS and CDR2 YYEKEE (reference sequence). The CDR3 loop is CASSRDRLNTEAFF. CDR3 DNA: TGTGCCAGCAGCAGGGACAGACTCAACACTGAAGCTTTCTTT.

The chain carries TRBV6-5 and TRBJ1-4; weak D call: TRBD1 (5 bases). Looked up from germline, CDR1 is MNHEY and CDR2 is SVGAGI. This CDR3 is built from 14 residues. Trimming took off 6 bases at V and 7 bases at J, with 15 bases between the two ends. As DNA, the CDR3 is TGTGCCAGCAGGCCCGGGCAGGGCGGTGAAAAACTGTTTTTT. The encoded protein is CASRPGQGGEKLFF.

The chain uses TRBV11-2 and TRBJ2-7; possible D gene TRBD2, 5 bases. Trimming removed 6 bases at V and 6 bases at J, with 9 bases between. This CDR3 comprises 11 residues. CDR1 is SGHAT, CDR2 FQNNGV, per germline. For the CDR3, the DNA is TGTGCCAGCAGGAGGAGGTTCGAGCAGTACTTC. Translation gives CASRRRFEQYF.

CDR3 residues: CSVVRESYYYNEQFF. The CDR3 DNA reads as TGCAGCGTTGTACGCGAATCGTACTACTACAATGAGCAGTTCTTC. J is TRBJ2-1 and V is TRBV29-1; D call uncertain. From germline, CDR1 is SQVTM and CDR2 ANQGSEA. The CDR3 contains 15 residues. V was pared by 4 bases and J by 3 bases, with 16 bases between.

The rearrangement uses TRBV2 and TRBJ1-1; TRBD1 agrees at 7 bases. This CDR3 region has 12 residues. Per germline, CDR1 SNHLY and CDR2 FYNNEI. The ends lost 6 bases at V and 11 bases at J; junction bases unmatched: 9. The CDR3 sequence is CASRARQGRAFF. CDR3 nucleotide sequence: TGTGCCAGCAGAGCTAGACAGGGAAGGGCTTTCTTT.

This chain joins TRBV7-9 and TRBJ1-5; the D is unclear. Trimming stripped 5 bases from V and 5 bases from J, with 7 bases between. Germline loops: CDR1 SEHNR, CDR2 FQNEAQ (reference sequence). The CDR3 length is 12 residues. The CDR3 nucleotides are TGTGCCAGCAGCAGCCTCGATCAGCCCCAGCATTTT. Amino acids: CASSSLDQPQHF. The full variable domain, in which reference TRBV7-9 and TRBJ1-5 provide the parts outside the CDR3, is DTGVSQNPRHKITKRGQNVTFRCDPISEHNRLYWYRQTLGQGPEFLTYFQNEAQLEKSRLLSDRFSAERPKGSFSTLEIQRTEQGDSAMYLCASSSLDQPQHFGDGTRLSIL.

The gene calls are TRBV7-3 and TRBJ2-1, with 7 bases lining up with TRBD2. The CDR3 runs to 14 residues. Germline CDR1 is SGHTA and CDR2 is FQGTGA. V lost 4 bases, J lost 7 bases, and 7 bases stayed unmatched. CDR3 amino acids: CASSSGAGGNEQFF. DNA for the CDR3: TGTGCCAGCAGCTCCGGGGCCGGGGGGAATGAGCAGTTCTTC.

The chain recombines TRBV7-9 with TRBJ2-3, with D possibly TRBD2 on 7 matching bases. Trimming pared 4 bases from V and 1 base from J, leaving 12 bases between. CDR3 length: 15 amino acids. Germline CDR1 reads SEHNR; CDR2 reads FQNEAQ (reference sequence). The chain's CDR3 is CASSSAGARTDTQYF. Written as DNA, the CDR3 is TGTGCCAGCAGCTCGGCGGGGGCCCGCACAGATACGCAGTATTTT.

The rearrangement links TRBV5-1 to TRBJ1-3; D gene unclear. This CDR3 region has 16 residues. V was trimmed by 4 bases and J by 0 bases, leaving 14 bases between them. Germline loops: CDR1 SGHRS, CDR2 YFSETQ. CDR3 sequence (DNA): TGCGCCAGCAGCGCGGAGGTCGGAGTCTCTGGAAACACCATATATTTT. It translates to CASSAEVGVSGNTIYF.

As concerns this clone: This CDR3 is also generated by other DNA sequences in the sample. The rearrangement links TRBV18 to TRBJ1-1; TRBD1 might be the D (5 bases). The ends were cut back, 6 bases at V and 2 bases at J, with 10 bases in the middle. The germline CDR1 and CDR2 sequences are KGHSH and LQKENI. This CDR3 spans 13 amino acids. This CDR3 is CASSPTANTEAFF. For the CDR3, the DNA is TGTGCCAGCTCCCCGACAGCCAACACTGAAGCTTTCTTT.

The rearrangement joins TRBV2 to TRBJ2-7; the match to TRBD1 covers 7 bases. Losses at the gene ends were 9 bases for V and 2 bases for J; bases not matched to a gene: 4. Germline CDR1 and CDR2: SNHLY and FYNNEI. The CDR3 is 12 amino acids. The CDR3 sequence: CASQGVTYEQYF. The DNA for the CDR3 is TGTGCCAGTCAGGGGGTAACCTACGAGCAGTACTTC.

The rearrangement uses TRBV5-1 and TRBJ2-7, with TRBD1 as a possible D gene (6 bases). Trimming left V 5 bases short and J 2 bases short, with 17 bases between. The V gene's germline CDR1 is SGHRS and CDR2 YFSETQ. CDR3 length equals 15 residues. As DNA, the CDR3 is TGCGCCAGCAGTCCGCCAACAGGGAATCCCTACGAGCAGTACTTC. Its protein product is CASSPPTGNPYEQYF.

This sequence joins TRBV19 and TRBJ1-5; D is uncertain. CDR1 is LNHDA, CDR2 SQIVND, per germline (reference sequence). Trimming shortened V by 2 bases and J by 4 bases, and 12 bases separated the two germline ends. The CDR3 is 15 amino acids. CDR3 amino acids: CASSITQYTNQPQHF. As DNA, the CDR3 is TGTGCCAGTAGTATAACACAGTATACAAATCAGCCCCAGCATTTT.

V and J are TRBV19 and TRBJ2-2, with D possibly being TRBD2 (5 bases). Germline CDR1 and CDR2: LNHDA and SQIVND (reference sequence). V was shortened by 5 bases and J by 3 bases, with 10 bases between the two germline ends. This CDR3 is 14 amino acids long. CDR3 sequence (DNA): TGTGCCAGTAGTCCGGGGTGGTACACCGGGGAGCTGTTTTTT. Its protein product is CASSPGWYTGELFF.

The chain combines TRBV15 with TRBJ1-1; D is unclear. Germline lookup yields CDR1 LNHNV and CDR2 YYDKDF (reference sequence). Trimming took off 0 bases at V and 7 bases at J, with 6 bases between the two ends. This CDR3 is 12 amino acids long. The CDR3 sequence is CATSRDSGEAFF. CDR3 nucleotides: TGTGCCACCAGCAGAGATTCAGGTGAAGCTTTCTTT.

This chain connects TRBV4-1 to TRBJ1-5; D may be TRBD1 (5 bases). V lost 2 bases, J lost 3 bases, and 14 bases lay in between. CDR1 MGHRA and CDR2 YSYEKL come from the germline V gene. CDR3 length equals 16 residues. Written as DNA, the CDR3 is TGCGCCAGCAGCCAATTCTCTAGGGACTCCAATCAGCCCCAGCATTTT. This encodes CASSQFSRDSNQPQHF.

The rearrangement uses TRBV19 and TRBJ2-1; 11 nucleotides line up with TRBD2. J lost 7 bases, V lost 4 bases, and 3 bases had no gene match. The germline gives CDR1 LNHDA, CDR2 SQIVND (reference sequence). This CDR3 comprises 14 residues. Here the CDR3 reads CASSTTSGVNEQFF. The CDR3 DNA follows: TGTGCCAGTAGTACGACTAGCGGGGTAAATGAGCAGTTCTTC.

This sequence joins TRBV10-2 and TRBJ1-2, with 12 bases aligning to TRBD1. Germline V CDR1 and CDR2: WSHSY, SAAADI. The CDR3 length is 17 residues. With V trimmed by 3 bases and J by 3 bases, 8 bases remained unmatched. CDR3 sequence: CASSDPGTGGEDYGYTF. The CDR3 DNA follows: TGCGCCAGCAGTGACCCCGGGACAGGGGGCGAGGACTATGGCTACACCTTC.

The chain employs TRBV7-8 and TRBJ1-5, with 7 bases lining up with TRBD1. The CDR3 is 15 amino acids. Germline trimming cut 5 bases from V and 5 bases from J; bases unmatched to any gene: 9. CDR1 and CDR2 from the germline V gene are SGHVS and FQNEAQ. The CDR3 DNA follows: TGTGCCAGCAGCCAGCCCGGACAGGATCATCAGCCCCAGCATTTT. It is translated as CASSQPGQDHQPQHF.

Regarding this clone: The junction differs from germline at one of its ends, possibly a read error. The chain couples TRBV5-4 to TRBJ1-3; D is perhaps TRBD1 (5 bases). CDR3 length: 15 amino acids. Germline V lookup: CDR1 SGHNT, CDR2 YYREEE (reference sequence). The CDR3 DNA sequence: TGTGCCGGCAGCTTGCCCGGGACTTCTGGAAACACCATATATTTT. It yields the protein CAGSLPGTSGNTIYF.

V gene TRBV14 combines with J gene TRBJ1-1; unclear D gene. The CDR3 covers 15 residues. Germline V lookup: CDR1 SGHDN, CDR2 FVKESK. V lost 1 base to trimming and J lost 9 bases, with 18 bases between them. Written as DNA, the CDR3 is TGTGCCAGCAGCCAAGTCTCCGCGGGCCTAAGGAAAGCTTTCTTT. This codes for CASSQVSAGLRKAFF.

V usage is TRBV18 and J usage is TRBJ2-6; 7 positions agree with TRBD1. The V gene's germline CDR1 is KGHSH and CDR2 LQKENI. The CDR3 consists of 18 residues. J lost 0 bases, V lost 0 bases, and 5 bases had no gene match. For the CDR3, the DNA is TGTGCCAGCTCACCACCGGACAGGTTACGCTCTGGGGCCAACGTCCTGACTTTC. This sequence encodes CASSPPDRLRSGANVLTF.

The V gene is TRBV19, the J gene TRBJ1-5, with D possibly matching TRBD1 (6 bases). Trimming stripped 8 bases from V and 6 bases from J, with 17 bases between. Germline V gives CDR1 LNHDA, CDR2 SQIVND (reference sequence). The CDR3 runs 14 residues. This CDR3 reads CASGEGGPFQPQHF. The CDR3 DNA reads as TGTGCCAGTGGGGAGGGGGGTCCATTTCAGCCCCAGCATTTT.

J is TRBJ2-1 and V is TRBV28; D perhaps matches TRBD2 (5 bases). Trimming pared 6 bases from V and 7 bases from J, leaving 10 bases between. The germline V gene encodes CDR1 MDHEN and CDR2 SYDVKM. The CDR3 is 12 amino acids. This chain's CDR3 is CASRSEGNEQFF. CDR3 nucleotide sequence: TGTGCCAGCAGGTCCGAGGGAAATGAGCAGTTCTTC.